This T cell receptor beta chain was sequenced during a study of control samples from healthy donors and cancer patients. CDR1 and CDR2 from the germline V gene are MNHEY and SVGAGI. The CDR3 has 13 amino acids. V was cut by 6 bases and J by 6 bases, with 12 bases left in between. Sequencing was performed with immunoSEQ multiplex PCR; in TCRdb, only in-frame clones are kept and a portion is missing. This repertoire shows roughly 120,000 clones, roughly 89% found once; its top ten account for roughly 18%. The sequence derives from a woman aged 50 to 60 in good health. The chain joins TRBV6-5 to TRBJ2-1; D might be TRBD2 (6 bases). The sequenced material came from blood. The CDR3 DNA follows: TGTGCCAGCAGCCTTGGACTAATCAATGAGCAGTTCTTC. Protein: CASSLGLINEQFF.